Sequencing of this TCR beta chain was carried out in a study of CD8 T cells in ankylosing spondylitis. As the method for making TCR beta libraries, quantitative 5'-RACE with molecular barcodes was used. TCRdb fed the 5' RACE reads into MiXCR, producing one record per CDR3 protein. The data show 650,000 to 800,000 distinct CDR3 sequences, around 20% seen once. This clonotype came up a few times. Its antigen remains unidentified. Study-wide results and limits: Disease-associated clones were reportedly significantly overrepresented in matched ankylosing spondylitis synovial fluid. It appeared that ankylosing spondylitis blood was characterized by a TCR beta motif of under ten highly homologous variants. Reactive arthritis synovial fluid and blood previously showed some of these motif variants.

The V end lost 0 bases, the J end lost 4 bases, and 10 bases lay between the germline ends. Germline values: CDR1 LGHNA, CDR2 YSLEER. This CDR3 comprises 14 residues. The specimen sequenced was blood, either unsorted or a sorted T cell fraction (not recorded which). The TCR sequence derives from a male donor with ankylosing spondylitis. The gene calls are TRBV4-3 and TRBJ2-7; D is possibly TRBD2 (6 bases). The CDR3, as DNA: TGCGCCAGCAGCCAAGATTCTGGAGGGTACGAGCAGTACTTC. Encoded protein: CASSQDSGGYEQYF.